The present entry profiles one TCR beta chain with its context. Antigen unknown. The sample comes from a study of cytomegalovirus exposure and HLA in healthy donors. Findings and caveats of the study: The study assumed roughly uniform donor sequencing depth for presence/absence analyses. A missense variant in DCLRE1C was later tied to TCR beta V- and J-gene trimming. Excluded: some indistinguishable V segments such as TRBV6-2 and TRBV6-3.

Trimming cost V 2 bases and J 0 bases, with 8 bases left between them. Looked up from germline, CDR1 is MNHEY and CDR2 is SMNVEV (reference sequence). This CDR3 has 15 amino acids. Regarding donors, all were healthy bone marrow donors. With 60 Vbeta and 13 Jbeta primers, the PCR was carried out. Only in-frame clones appear in the TCRdb table, and some are missing; sequencing was by immunoSEQ multiplex PCR. Of over 100,000 clones in the sample, about 74% were seen once. The clonotype originates from a female donor in good health and CMV-seronegative. Sequencing was performed on PBMCs. This rearrangement joins TRBV27 to TRBJ1-5; no clear D gene. CDR3 region: CASSLGLNSNQPQHF. DNA for the CDR3: TGTGCCAGCAGTTTAGGACTAAATAGCAATCAGCCCCAGCATTTT.